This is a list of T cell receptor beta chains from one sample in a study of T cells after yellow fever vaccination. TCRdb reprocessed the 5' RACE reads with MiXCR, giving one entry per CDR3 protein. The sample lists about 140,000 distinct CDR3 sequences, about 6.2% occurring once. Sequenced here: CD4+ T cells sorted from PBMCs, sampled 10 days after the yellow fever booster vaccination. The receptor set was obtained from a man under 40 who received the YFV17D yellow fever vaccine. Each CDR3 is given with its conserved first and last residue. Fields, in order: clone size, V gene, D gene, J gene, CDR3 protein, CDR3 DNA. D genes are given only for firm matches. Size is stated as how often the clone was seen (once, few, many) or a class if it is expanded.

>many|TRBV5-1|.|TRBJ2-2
CASSRERVATGELFF
TGCGCCAGCAGCCGAGAGCGGGTCGCCACCGGGGAGCTGTTTTTT
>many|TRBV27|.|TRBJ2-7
CASRTTYEQYF
TGTGCCAGCAGGACGACCTACGAGCAGTACTTC
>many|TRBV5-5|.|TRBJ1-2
CASSRDAWGYTF
TGTGCCAGCAGCCGGGACGCTTGGGGCTACACCTTC
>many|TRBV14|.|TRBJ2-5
CASSHLETQYF
TGTGCCAGCAGCCATTTAGAGACCCAGTACTTC
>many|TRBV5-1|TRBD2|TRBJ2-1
CASSPRTEPGTTYEQFF
TGCGCCAGCAGCCCCCGGACTGAACCCGGGACTACGTATGAGCAGTTCTTC
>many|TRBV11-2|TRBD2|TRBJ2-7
CASSAMERTSGSVYEQYF
TGTGCCAGCAGCGCAATGGAGAGGACTAGCGGGAGTGTCTACGAGCAGTACTTC
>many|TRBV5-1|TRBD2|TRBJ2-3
CASSLGLATIDTQYF
TGCGCCAGCAGCTTGGGACTAGCGACAATTGATACGCAGTATTTT
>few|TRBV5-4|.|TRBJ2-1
CASSFQAAYNEQFF
TGTGCCAGCAGCTTTCAAGCGGCCTACAATGAGCAGTTCTTC
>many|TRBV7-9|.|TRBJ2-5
CASSRPIETQYF
TGTGCCAGCAGCCGTCCCATAGAGACCCAGTACTTC
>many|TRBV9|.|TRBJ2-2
CASSAGTINTGELFF
TGTGCCAGCAGCGCGGGGACAATAAACACCGGGGAGCTGTTTTTT
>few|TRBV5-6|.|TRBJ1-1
CASSFAGAAFF
TGTGCCAGCAGCTTCGCAGGGGCAGCTTTCTTT
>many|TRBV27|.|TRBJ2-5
CASSPLARGGETQYF
TGTGCCAGCTCGCCCCTAGCGCGGGGCGGGGAGACCCAGTACTTC
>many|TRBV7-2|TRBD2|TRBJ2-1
CASSLGGVLNEQFF
TGTGCCAGCAGCTTGGGAGGGGTGCTCAATGAGCAGTTCTTC
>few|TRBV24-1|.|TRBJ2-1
CATSDGVSSYNEQFF
TGTGCCACCAGTGATGGGGTAAGCTCCTACAATGAGCAGTTCTTC
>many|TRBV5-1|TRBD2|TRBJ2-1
CASSTGLAGVDEQFF
TGCGCCAGCAGCACGGGACTAGCGGGAGTGGATGAGCAGTTCTTC
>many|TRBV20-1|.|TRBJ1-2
CSARALPGYTF
TGCAGTGCTAGAGCGCTCCCGGGCTACACCTTC
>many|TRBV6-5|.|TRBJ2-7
CASSLGGLGAPGDEQYF
TGTGCCAGCAGCCTTGGGGGTCTGGGGGCCCCCGGGGACGAGCAGTACTTC
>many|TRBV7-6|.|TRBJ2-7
CASSLGGQLGYEQYF
TGTGCCAGCAGCTTAGGAGGACAGTTGGGTTACGAGCAGTACTTC